Listed here are 27 T cell receptor beta chains from one sample, sequenced in a study of blood T cell repertoires in COVID-19. Some clones are missing from TCRdb's copy, which holds only in-frame ones; the method was immunoSEQ multiplex PCR. The table records 15,000 to 20,000 clones, about 90% of them present only once. What was sequenced was peripheral blood. The receptors derive from a man in his sixties with active COVID-19.

V and J are TRBV7-8 and TRBJ2-3; 16 nucleotides line up with TRBD2. Germline lookup yields CDR1 SGHVS and CDR2 FQNEAQ. J gave up 5 bases and V 5 bases, and 13 bases lay outside the gene matches. This CDR3 contains 19 residues. DNA for the CDR3: TGTGCCAGCAGCCCCGAGGGGACTAGCGGGGGGGTCGAAGGAGATACGCAGTATTTT. Amino acid sequence: CASSPEGTSGGVEGDTQYF.

This clone was observed once. This chain joins TRBV7-8 and TRBJ2-3; 9 bases align to TRBD2. Germline loops: CDR1 SGHVS, CDR2 FQNEAQ. V lost 2 bases to trimming and J lost 0 bases; unmatched junction nucleotides: 3. The CDR3 consists of 16 residues. The CDR3: CASSLFLAGSTDTQYF. The CDR3 nucleotides are TGTGCCAGCAGCTTATTTCTAGCGGGGAGCACAGATACGCAGTATTTT.

V and J are TRBV6-5 and TRBJ2-1; 13 nucleotides align to TRBD2. Germline V gives CDR1 MNHEY, CDR2 SVGAGI. The CDR3 loop spans 15 amino acids. V lost 9 bases to trimming and J lost 1 base; unmatched junction nucleotides: 3. The CDR3: CASKGLAGSYNEQFF. CDR3 in DNA: TGTGCCAGTAAGGGACTAGCGGGATCCTACAATGAGCAGTTCTTC.

The V gene is TRBV6-5, the J gene TRBJ2-1, with a possible D match to TRBD2 (5 bases). Germline CDR1 and CDR2: MNHEY and SVGAGI. The CDR3 is made up of 13 amino acids. V lost 6 bases and J 9 bases, leaving 15 bases between the germline ends. The CDR3 reads CASSRDYWGEQFF. Written as DNA, the CDR3 is TGTGCCAGCAGCCGCGACTACTGGGGTGAGCAGTTCTTC.

V is TRBV28 and J is TRBJ2-1, with TRBD1 matching over 8 bases. The CDR3 has 14 amino acids. After removal of 10 bases from V and 2 bases from J, the junction contained 7 bases not matched to a gene. The V gene's germline CDR1 is MDHEN and CDR2 SYDVKM. CDR3 protein: CATEDRAAYNEQFF. CDR3 nucleotide sequence: TGTGCCACCGAGGACAGGGCGGCCTACAATGAGCAGTTCTTC.

The rearrangement links TRBV11-3 to TRBJ2-6; 7 bases map to TRBD1. CDR1 and CDR2 from the germline V gene are SGHNT and YENEEA. There are 18 residues in the CDR3. V was clipped by 5 bases and J by 1 base; unmatched bases: 11. The DNA for the CDR3 is TGTGCCAGCAGCCCGAGACAGGGTACGGGGTCTGGGGCCAACGTCCTGACTTTC. Encoded protein: CASSPRQGTGSGANVLTF.

V is TRBV5-6 and J is TRBJ2-7, with 13 bases that match TRBD2. Germline loops: CDR1 SGHDT, CDR2 YYEEEE. V was clipped by 4 bases and J by 5 bases; unmatched bases: 6. The CDR3 is made up of 15 amino acids. CDR3 coding DNA: TGTGCCAGCAGCCACACTAGCGGGGGGGCCGACGAGCAGTACTTC. Amino acid sequence: CASSHTSGGADEQYF.

The V gene is TRBV19, the J gene TRBJ1-3; 9 bases match TRBD1. This CDR3 has 15 amino acids. Germline V lookup: CDR1 LNHDA, CDR2 SQIVND (reference sequence). Trimming at V came to 6 bases and at J to 2 bases, leaving 5 bases not matched to a gene. The CDR3 DNA reads as TGTGCCAGTAGAAATCGACAGGGGGCTGGAAACACCATATATTTT. Amino acids: CASRNRQGAGNTIYF.

CDR3 DNA sequence: TGTGCCAGTACTGGGACTAGCGGGGGGGCATCGTGGGAGACCCAGTACTTC. This translates into CASTGTSGGASWETQYF. V and J are TRBV19 and TRBJ2-5; 16 bases fit TRBD2. Germline V gene data show CDR1 as LNHDA and CDR2 as SQIVND (reference sequence). The CDR3 extends over 17 amino acids. Trimming cost V 7 bases and J 5 bases; bases outside gene matches: 10.

The V gene is TRBV28, the J gene TRBJ2-1; 7 nucleotides agree with TRBD1. V was clipped by 5 bases and J by 7 bases; unmatched bases: 5. Germline V CDR1 and CDR2: MDHEN, SYDVKM. The CDR3 extends over 13 amino acids. CDR3 bases: TGTGCCAGCAGTACCACAGGGGATAATGAGCAGTTCTTC. It is translated as CASSTTGDNEQFF. The full variable domain, rest sourced from reference TRBV28 and TRBJ2-1, is DVKVTQSSRYLVKRTGEKVFLECVQDMDHENMFWYRQDPGLGLRLIYFSYDVKMKEKGDIPEGYSVSREKKERFSLILESASTNQTSMYLCASSTTGDNEQFFGPGTRLTVL.

The chain couples TRBV29-1 to TRBJ2-2; maybe TRBD1 (6 bases). V was pared by 7 bases and J by 2 bases, with 14 bases between. From germline, CDR1 is SQVTM and CDR2 ANQGSEA. The CDR3 has 14 residues. The CDR3 DNA reads as TGCAGCGGGACACAGGGAACAAACACCGGGGAGCTGTTTTTT. Translation: CSGTQGTNTGELFF.

The rearrangement links TRBV18 to TRBJ2-7, with TRBD2 identical over 12 bases. The J segment lost 1 base and the V segment lost 3 bases, leaving 4 bases of the junction unmatched. CDR3 size: 16 residues. The V gene's germline CDR1 is KGHSH and CDR2 LQKENI. The CDR3, as DNA: TGTGCCAGCTCACCTCTCGGACTAGCGGGATCCTACGAGCAGTACTTC. Its translation is CASSPLGLAGSYEQYF.

The sample holds one count of this clone. The CDR3 reads CASTTGGTRNTEAFF. The CDR3, as DNA: TGTGCCAGTACCACGGGGGGGACAAGAAACACTGAAGCTTTCTTT. The chain is built from TRBV19 and TRBJ1-1; a weak D match, TRBD1 (6 bases). The CDR3 spans 15 residues. Germline CDR1 reads LNHDA; CDR2 reads SQIVND (reference sequence). Trimming removed 7 bases from V and 2 bases from J, with 17 bases in between.

This rearrangement joins TRBV19 to TRBJ2-4; the D gene is possibly TRBD2 (6 bases). Germline assignment: CDR1 LNHDA and CDR2 SQIVND (reference sequence). Between the trimmed V and J ends, which lost 3 bases and 7 bases, there was a span of 10 bases. There are 13 residues in the CDR3. CDR3 protein: CASSINSGNIQYF. CDR3 sequence (DNA): TGTGCCAGTAGTATTAACAGCGGGAACATTCAGTACTTC.

This chain links TRBV5-1 with TRBJ2-5, with no clear D. This CDR3 is 15 amino acids long. Trimming left V 0 bases short and J 5 bases short, with 14 bases between. Germline CDR1 SGHRS, CDR2 YFSETQ. CDR3 residues: CASSLVPGSLETQYF. CDR3 nucleotide sequence: TGCGCCAGCAGCTTGGTGCCAGGAAGCTTGGAGACCCAGTACTTC.

On this clone: At one of its ends the junction is not consistent with the germline gene, which may arise from a read error. This chain links TRBV6-1 with TRBJ2-4, with a tentative D call TRBD1 (7 bases). CDR3 length: 17 residues. Germline V gene data show CDR1 as MNHNS and CDR2 as SASEGT. In DNA form, the CDR3 reads TGTGCCAGCGGTGACAGGGACTGGGTTACAGCCAAAAACATTCAGTACTTC. This translates into CASGDRDWVTAKNIQYF.

The chain carries TRBV6-1 and TRBJ1-2, with no clear D. CDR3 length: 13 residues. Germline lookup yields CDR1 MNHNS and CDR2 SASEGT. V lost 1 base to trimming and J lost 4 bases, with 7 bases between them. CDR3 sequence (DNA): TGTGCCAGCAGTGAAGGGCGCGGCTATGGCTACACCTTC. Translation gives CASSEGRGYGYTF.

The rearrangement links TRBV5-6 to TRBJ1-2; no firm D call. CDR1 is SGHDT, CDR2 YYEEEE, per germline. The length of the CDR3 is 16 residues. Trimming removed 6 bases at V and 0 bases at J, with 18 bases between. CDR3 nucleotide sequence: TGTGCCAGCAAGCTTGCAGGAGGGCCAGCTAACTATGGCTACACCTTC. Protein sequence: CASKLAGGPANYGYTF.

The V and J genes are TRBV24-1 and TRBJ2-3, with D maybe TRBD1 (6 bases). The CDR3 totals 16 residues. Trimming left V 0 bases short and J 3 bases short, with 12 bases between. The germline gives CDR1 KGHDR, CDR2 SFDVKD. Here the CDR3 reads CATSDLAAGDTDTQYF. DNA of the CDR3: TGTGCCACCAGTGATTTGGCGGCAGGGGATACAGATACGCAGTATTTT.

V gene TRBV2 combines with J gene TRBJ2-1; 7 nucleotides agree with TRBD2. This CDR3 spans 15 amino acids. The germline V gene encodes CDR1 SNHLY and CDR2 FYNNEI. V gave up 6 bases and J gave up 2 bases; unmatched junction bases: 7. CDR3 amino acids: CASRGGRGPYNEQFF. In nucleotides, the CDR3 is TGTGCCAGCAGGGGGGGGAGGGGCCCCTACAATGAGCAGTTCTTC. Full variable domain (outside the CDR3, taken from reference TRBV2 and TRBJ2-1): EPEVTQTPSHQVTQMGQEVILRCVPISNHLYFYWYRQILGQKVEFLVSFYNNEISEKSEIFDDQFSVERPDGSNFTLKIRSTKLEDSAMYFCASRGGRGPYNEQFFGPGTRLTVL.

The CDR3 DNA reads TGTGCCAGCAGCTTAGGCCTCTCTCAGCCCCAGCATTTT. Protein sequence: CASSLGLSQPQHF. V is TRBV13 and J is TRBJ1-5, with D uncertain. Germline V CDR1 and CDR2: PRHDT, FYEKMQ (reference sequence). The CDR3 contains 13 residues. V was pared by 0 bases and J by 6 bases, with 6 bases between.

The rearrangement uses TRBV5-1 and TRBJ2-1; D is perhaps TRBD2 (5 bases). Looked up from germline, CDR1 is SGHRS and CDR2 is YFSETQ. V was pared by 0 bases and J by 0 bases, with 7 bases between. The length of the CDR3 is 15 residues. Written as DNA, the CDR3 is TGCGCCAGCAGCTTGGCGGGGAGCTCCTACAATGAGCAGTTCTTC. Translation: CASSLAGSSYNEQFF.

The rearrangement uses TRBV10-2 and TRBJ2-5, with TRBD2 identical over 8 bases. Germline CDR1 is WSHSY and CDR2 is SAAADI. V dropped 4 bases and J dropped 5; count of bases not matched to a gene: 12. The CDR3 is 16 amino acids. This CDR3 is CASSGTRGGGTETQYF. In nucleotides, the CDR3 is TGCGCCAGCAGTGGGACCCGTGGCGGGGGGACGGAGACCCAGTACTTC.

This clone appeared a single time. The gene calls are TRBV6-5 and TRBJ2-7, with 12 nucleotides matching TRBD1. CDR3 size: 15 residues. Trimming took 6 bases from V and 3 from J; bases not matched to a gene: 6. Germline values: CDR1 MNHEY, CDR2 SVGAGI. CDR3 in amino acids: CASSRRDRGLYEQYF. CDR3 in DNA: TGTGCCAGCAGCCGCCGGGACAGGGGGCTCTACGAGCAGTACTTC.

This chain uses TRBV29-1 with TRBJ1-5; 7 bases align to TRBD1. V trimming: 6 bases; J trimming: 0 bases; junction bases outside the gene matches: 11. Germline CDR1 reads SQVTM; CDR2 reads ANQGSEA. The CDR3 runs 16 residues. The CDR3 bases are TGCAGCGTCGCGAACGTGGGACAGAATAGCAATCAGCCCCAGCATTTT. Encoded protein: CSVANVGQNSNQPQHF.

The chain carries TRBV3-1 (or the pseudogene TRBV3-2) and TRBJ2-6; the match to TRBD1 covers 8 bases. This CDR3 contains 14 residues. Trimming at V came to 4 bases and at J to 10 bases, leaving 6 bases not matched to a gene. Germline V gene data show CDR1 as LGHDT and CDR2 as YNNKEL (reference sequence). Here the CDR3 DNA reads TGTGCCAGCAGCCCGAGACAGGGGCGAAACGTCCTGACTTTC. This codes for CASSPRQGRNVLTF.

The chain links TRBV6-5 to TRBJ2-3; no clear D gene. The CDR3 length is 12 residues. V shed 8 bases and J shed 1 base, with 7 bases lying between them. Germline assignment: CDR1 MNHEY and CDR2 SVGAGI. The CDR3 here is CASGPRTDTQYF. CDR3 in DNA: TGTGCCAGCGGCCCCCGCACAGATACGCAGTATTTT.